Each of the 6 T cell receptor beta chains below was sequenced from the same sample in a study of read filtering for tumor transcriptome and immune sequencing (dated by TCRdb to 2018 to 2020). Sequencing was carried out with an Illumina HiSeq 4000. TCR libraries were constructed from about 400 ng RNA using the Immunoverse kit, and molecular barcoded adaptors covering alpha/delta and beta/gamma chains were employed. The public sequencing data were trimmed at Q25 with fastp and processed into clonotypes with MiXCR by TCRdb, which kept only in-frame beta chains. Here each entry gathers all rows of one CDR3 protein and keeps the most common genes and DNA. The sample includes over 50,000 distinct CDR3 sequences, with roughly 19% observed a single time. The ten largest clones take up under 13% of the sample. The sample comprised a population of CD138-negative cells sorted from bone marrow. The cell subset or site label, as the study defines it: bone marrow mononuclear cells depleted of CD138+ plasma/myeloma cells by negative magnetic selection. These receptors all come from a donor aged 40 or over with multiple myeloma.

In regard to this clonotype: Since no conserved phenylalanine or tryptophan closes the CDR3, a read error is the likely cause. V gene TRBV7-3 combines with J gene TRBJ2-1; a weak D match, TRBD1 (5 bases). V lost 2 bases and J lost 5, with 16 bases in between. The CDR3 is 16 amino acids. CDR1 SGHTA and CDR2 FQGTGA come from the germline V gene. CDR3 DNA: TGTGCCAGCAGCTTACTGGGGCCAGGTGGAGACAATGAGCAGTTCCTC. Encoded protein: CASSLLGPGGDNEQFL.

This clonotype has at least ten counts. This chain links TRBV29-1 with TRBJ2-3; 11 bases align to TRBD1. Germline V gene sequence: CDR1 SQVTM, CDR2 ANQGSEA. The J segment lost 5 bases and the V segment lost 7 bases, leaving 8 bases of the junction unmatched. CDR3 length equals 14 residues. For the CDR3, the DNA is TGCAGCGCAACCGGGACAGGGGGTGTAGATACGCAGTATTTT. This gives the protein CSATGTGGVDTQYF.

The chain carries TRBV6-5 and TRBJ1-5; a weak D match, TRBD1 (6 bases). The CDR3 has 17 amino acids. Trimming took 5 bases from V and 4 from J, leaving 21 bases between them. Germline-derived CDR1 and CDR2 are MNHEY and SVGAGI. In DNA form, the CDR3 reads TGTGCCAGCAGTCAAAGCTTATCCCGGACAGATAATCAGCCCCAGCATTTT. Residues: CASSQSLSRTDNQPQHF.

This clonotype was recorded at least ten times. The rearrangement uses TRBV29-1 and TRBJ2-2; D may correspond to TRBD1 or TRBD2 (5 bases each). Trimming removed 4 bases from V and 7 bases from J, with 7 bases in between. The CDR3 contains 11 residues. Germline-derived CDR1 and CDR2 are SQVTM and ANQGSEA. CDR3 in DNA: TGCAGCGTTGGAGGGGTCGGGGAGCTGTTTTTT. Translating it yields CSVGGVGELFF.

The table lists this clonotype with many counts. This chain connects TRBV28 to TRBJ2-3, with D perhaps being TRBD1 or TRBD2 (5 bases each). This CDR3 comprises 17 residues. Germline assignment: CDR1 MDHEN and CDR2 SYDVKM. Trimming cost V 5 bases and J 5 bases, with 23 bases left between them. The DNA for the CDR3 is TGTGCCAGCAGTCCCCCCGGGACCTTCCTTTCCAAAGATACGCAGTATTTT. Encoded protein: CASSPPGTFLSKDTQYF.

A remark on this clonotype: This may be a read error: a much more frequent sequence differs by one nucleotide. V is TRBV19 and J is TRBJ2-1, with 9 bases matching TRBD1. Germline CDR1 is LNHDA and CDR2 is SQIVND (reference sequence). The CDR3 loop spans 17 amino acids. The CDR3 DNA sequence: TGTGCCAGTAGTATACGTAGCAAGGGACAGGGTTACAATGAGCCGTTCTTC. Translating gives CASSIRSKGQGYNEPFF.